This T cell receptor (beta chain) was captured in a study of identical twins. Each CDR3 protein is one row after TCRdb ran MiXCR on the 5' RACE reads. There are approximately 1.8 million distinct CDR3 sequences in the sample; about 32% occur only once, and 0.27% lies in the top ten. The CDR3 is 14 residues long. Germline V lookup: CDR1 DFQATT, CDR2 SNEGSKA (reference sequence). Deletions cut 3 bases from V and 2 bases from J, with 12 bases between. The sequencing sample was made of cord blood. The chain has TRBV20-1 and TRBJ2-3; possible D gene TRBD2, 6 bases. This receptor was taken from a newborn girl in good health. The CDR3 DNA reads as TGCAGTGCTAGTGATGGGGGGTACACAGATACGCAGTATTTT. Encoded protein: CSASDGGYTDTQYF.